One sample yielded the 25 T cell receptor beta chains listed below, sequenced in a study of blood T cell repertoires in COVID-19. The assay was immunoSEQ multiplex PCR, and TCRdb's table has in-frame clones only and misses some. This sample yields more than 150,000 clones, of which 83% are seen a single time; approximately 6.5% belongs to the top ten. Input material: peripheral blood. Receptors originate from a woman aged 40 to 50 with acute or convalescent COVID-19.

This clone occurred once. The chain employs TRBV6-5 and TRBJ2-7; maybe TRBD1 (6 bases). V shed 0 bases and J shed 8 bases, with 17 bases lying between them. The CDR3 is 15 residues long. Looked up from germline, CDR1 is MNHEY and CDR2 is SVGAGI. The CDR3 coding sequence is TGTGCCAGCAGTTACTCAGGGCAGGGGATTGTTAAGCAGTACTTC. Its protein product is CASSYSGQGIVKQYF.

This clone was detected only a few times. This chain links TRBV24-1 with TRBJ2-5, with TRBD2 as a possible D gene (7 bases). The CDR3 spans 15 residues. Trimming took off 4 bases at V and 1 base at J, with 12 bases between the two ends. Germline V gene sequence: CDR1 KGHDR, CDR2 SFDVKD. This chain's CDR3 is CATSDPGGIQETQYF. The CDR3 region has the DNA TGTGCCACCAGTGACCCGGGGGGCATCCAAGAGACCCAGTACTTC.

The chain carries TRBV24-1 and TRBJ1-1; 8 bases line up with TRBD1. V lost 4 bases to trimming and J lost 3 bases; unmatched junction nucleotides: 3. From germline, CDR1 is KGHDR and CDR2 SFDVKD. There are 14 residues in the CDR3. In nucleotides, the CDR3 is TGTGCCACCAGTGACACGGACAGGGACACTGAAGCTTTCTTT. Protein sequence: CATSDTDRDTEAFF.

The gene calls are TRBV2 and TRBJ1-2, with TRBD1 matching over 7 bases. V gave up 6 bases and J gave up 4 bases; unmatched junction bases: 5. The germline V gene has CDR1 SNHLY and CDR2 FYNNEI. The CDR3 runs to 13 residues. CDR3 in amino acids: CASRSGGGYGYTF. As DNA, the CDR3 is TGTGCCAGCAGGTCAGGGGGAGGCTATGGCTACACCTTC.

The rearrangement joins TRBV27 to TRBJ1-1; D possibly corresponds to TRBD1 (6 bases). This CDR3 is 13 amino acids long. The germline V gene has CDR1 MNHEY and CDR2 SMNVEV (reference sequence). V was cut by 6 bases and J by 11 bases, with 19 bases left in between. CDR3 in amino acids: CASRDRGGVDAFF. CDR3 nucleotides: TGTGCCAGCAGGGATAGGGGGGGAGTCGACGCTTTCTTT.

J is TRBJ2-3 and V is TRBV5-1; D possibly corresponds to TRBD2 (6 bases). The V gene's germline CDR1 is SGHRS and CDR2 YFSETQ. The CDR3 covers 16 residues. The V and J ends lost 0 bases and 9 bases respectively, with 20 bases between them. CDR3: CASSLGRGIASSTQYF. The CDR3 nucleotides read TGCGCCAGCAGCTTGGGTCGCGGGATAGCCTCGTCGACGCAGTATTTT.

The chain employs TRBV27 and TRBJ1-4; no clear D gene. Trimming left V 7 bases short and J 2 bases short, with 8 bases between. There are 13 residues in the CDR3. Germline CDR1 reads MNHEY; CDR2 reads SMNVEV (reference sequence). CDR3 DNA sequence: TGTGCCAGCACCCGGGGTACTAATGAAAAACTGTTTTTT. This sequence encodes CASTRGTNEKLFF.

CDR3 DNA: TGTGCCAGCAGCGACTACCTGAACACTGAAGCTTTCTTT. Translating it yields CASSDYLNTEAFF. V and J are TRBV27 and TRBJ1-1, with no clear D. The CDR3 extends over 13 amino acids. Germline V gene sequence: CDR1 MNHEY, CDR2 SMNVEV (reference sequence). Trimming took 6 bases from V and 0 from J, leaving 8 bases between them.

The chain is built from TRBV3-1 (or the pseudogene TRBV3-2) and TRBJ2-1, with D unclear. The length of the CDR3 is 13 residues. CDR1 LGHDT and CDR2 YNNKEL come from the germline V gene (reference sequence). Trimming cost V 1 base and J 7 bases, with 8 bases left between them. The CDR3 spells CASSQVEENEQFF. The CDR3 DNA sequence: TGTGCCAGCAGCCAAGTCGAGGAGAATGAGCAGTTCTTC.

This clone has a handful of counts. This chain links TRBV2 with TRBJ2-2; perhaps TRBD1 as D (6 bases). In germline, CDR1 is SNHLY, CDR2 FYNNEI. V shed 11 bases and J shed 1 base, with 11 bases lying between them. The CDR3 is 13 amino acids. CDR3 in amino acids: CALPDRNTGELFF. CDR3 sequence (DNA): TGTGCCCTGCCGGACAGGAACACCGGGGAGCTGTTTTTT.

The chain employs TRBV7-8 and TRBJ2-4; D may be TRBD1 (5 bases). CDR3 length: 17 residues. Germline V gives CDR1 SGHVS, CDR2 FQNEAQ. V shed 2 bases and J shed 6 bases, with 20 bases lying between them. This chain's CDR3 is CASSLPRRGTGGNIQYF. The CDR3 nucleotides are TGTGCCAGCAGCTTACCCCGTAGGGGAACGGGTGGAAACATTCAGTACTTC.

The rearrangement uses TRBV28 and TRBJ2-1; perhaps TRBD2 as D (6 bases). V was pared by 8 bases and J by 1 base, with 9 bases between. In germline, CDR1 is MDHEN, CDR2 SYDVKM. This CDR3 spans 13 amino acids. CDR3 sequence: CASQRGSYNEQFF. For the CDR3, the DNA is TGTGCCAGCCAACGGGGGTCCTACAATGAGCAGTTCTTC.

The genes are TRBV19 and TRBJ1-2; D remains ambiguous. Germline values: CDR1 LNHDA, CDR2 SQIVND (reference sequence). Trimming removed 6 bases at V and 5 bases at J, with 19 bases between. The CDR3 is 15 amino acids. CDR3 residues: CASRGTPGSPYGYTF. The CDR3 bases are TGTGCCAGTAGAGGAACGCCGGGATCCCCTTATGGCTACACCTTC.

The chain links TRBV30 to TRBJ1-5; D remains ambiguous. V was shortened by 0 bases and J by 0 bases, with 15 bases between the two germline ends. The CDR3 extends over 17 amino acids. CDR1 and CDR2 (germline): GTSNPN, SVGIG (reference sequence). CDR3 sequence reads: CAWSVAAGYYSNQPQHF. In DNA form, the CDR3 reads TGTGCCTGGAGTGTAGCTGCGGGTTACTATAGCAATCAGCCCCAGCATTTT.

The chain's CDR3 is CASSIRETQYF. The CDR3 DNA is TGTGCCAGTAGTATACGGGAGACCCAGTACTTC. The rearrangement joins TRBV19 to TRBJ2-5; D call uncertain. CDR1 LNHDA and CDR2 SQIVND come from the germline V gene (reference sequence). Deletions cut 2 bases from V and 5 bases from J, with 3 bases between. This CDR3 contains 11 residues. Using reference TRBV19 and TRBJ2-5 for the parts outside the CDR3, the full variable domain is DGGITQSPKYLFRKEGQNVTLSCEQNLNHDAMYWYRQDPGQGLRLIYYSQIVNDFQKGDIAEGYSVSREKKESFPLTVTSAQKNPTAFYLCASSIRETQYFGPGTRLLVL.

CDR3 sequence reads: CASSAGLRSETQYF. As DNA, the CDR3 is TGTGCCAGCTCAGCGGGGCTTCGGTCAGAGACCCAGTACTTC. This chain connects TRBV6-5 to TRBJ2-5; 7 bases fit TRBD2. The CDR3 is 14 amino acids. The germline V gene has CDR1 MNHEY and CDR2 SVGAGI. V was pared by 8 bases and J by 4 bases, with 10 bases of the junction left unmatched.

In its sample, this clone was seen once. The chain joins TRBV9 to TRBJ1-5, with D maybe TRBD1 (5 bases). The CDR3 extends over 13 amino acids. Germline V gives CDR1 SGDLS, CDR2 YYNGEE. The ends were cut back, 2 bases at V and 7 bases at J, with 10 bases in the middle. Written as DNA, the CDR3 is TGTGCCAGCAGCGTGGGGCCCCAGCAGCCCCAGCATTTT. It specifies CASSVGPQQPQHF. The full variable domain, its missing parts supplied by reference TRBV9 and TRBJ1-5, is DSGVTQTPKHLITATGQRVTLRCSPRSGDLSVYWYQQSLDQGLQFLIQYYNGEERAKGNILERFSAQQFPDLHSELNLSSLELGDSALYFCASSVGPQQPQHFGDGTRLSIL.

This clone was seen just once. V and J are TRBV21-1 and TRBJ1-1; the D call in the table, TRBD1, was not verified against the DNA. TRBV21-1 is marked as a pseudogene. The CDR3 is made up of 17 amino acids. CDR3 amino acids: CASSRRNRGAPSTEAFF. The CDR3 DNA reads as TGTGCCAGCAGCAGACGGAACAGGGGGGCGCCGAGCACTGAAGCTTTCTTT.

This clone was found a few times. The gene calls are TRBV3-1 (or the pseudogene TRBV3-2) and TRBJ1-1, with D perhaps matching TRBD1 (5 bases). Per germline, CDR1 LGHDT and CDR2 YNNKEL (reference sequence). The CDR3 has 12 residues. V dropped 6 bases and J dropped 6 bases, with 11 bases sitting between them. The CDR3: CASSPETAEAFF. CDR3 nucleotides: TGTGCCAGCAGTCCCGAGACAGCTGAAGCTTTCTTT.

The chain uses TRBV18 and TRBJ1-1; TRBD1 matches at 9 bases. Germline-derived CDR1 and CDR2 are KGHSH and LQKENI. The CDR3 runs to 16 residues. V shed 0 bases, J shed 11 bases, and the junction held 13 bases outside the gene matches. The CDR3 bases are TGTGCCAGCTCACCACCGGGACAGGGCCCCTCCAGGGTCGCTTTCTTT. It specifies CASSPPGQGPSRVAFF.

This chain links TRBV25-1 with TRBJ1-2; TRBD1 matches 8 bases. The CDR3 loop spans 13 amino acids. V lost 6 bases and J lost 2; bases outside the gene matches: 2. The germline CDR1 and CDR2 sequences are MGHDK and SYGVNS. The CDR3 sequence: CASSRQGNYGYTF. The CDR3 DNA is TGTGCCAGCAGCCGACAGGGGAACTATGGCTACACCTTC.

The V gene is TRBV10-3, the J gene TRBJ1-2, with D unresolved. There are 13 residues in the CDR3. V shed 2 bases and J shed 7 bases, with 11 bases lying between them. Germline CDR1 is ENHRY and CDR2 is SYGVKD. CDR3: CAISEGFQRGYTF. DNA of the CDR3: TGTGCCATCAGTGAGGGTTTCCAGCGTGGCTACACCTTC.

This chain joins TRBV28 and TRBJ1-2, with 8 bases identical to TRBD1. Trimming removed 5 bases from V and 4 bases from J; junction bases left unmatched: 15. Germline lookup yields CDR1 MDHEN and CDR2 SYDVKM. CDR3 size: 17 residues. The CDR3 nucleotides are TGTGCCAGCAGTATAAGGACAGGGAGTAGAGGCGGCTATGGCTACACCTTC. It is translated as CASSIRTGSRGGYGYTF.

This clone turned up a few times. This chain uses TRBV18 with TRBJ2-1, with a possible D match to TRBD2 (6 bases). V was pared by 8 bases and J by 7 bases, with 24 bases between. The CDR3 extends over 16 amino acids. Germline lookup yields CDR1 KGHSH and CDR2 LQKENI. CDR3 sequence reads: CASTKGIWGDPNEQFF. DNA for the CDR3: TGTGCCAGCACAAAGGGGATCTGGGGGGACCCGAATGAGCAGTTCTTC.

The chain is built from TRBV7-9 and TRBJ1-1; no clear D gene. V lost 4 bases and J 1 base, leaving 10 bases between the germline ends. The germline V gene encodes CDR1 SEHNR and CDR2 FQNEAQ (reference sequence). The CDR3 is 14 residues long. The CDR3 loop reads CASSSLSWNTEAFF. In DNA form, the CDR3 reads TGTGCCAGCAGCTCACTCTCATGGAACACTGAAGCTTTCTTT.